Listed here is a single TCR beta chain. Its antigen is unknown. No base-level quality is on record; no much larger clone is a single base apart. From the cysteine through the phenylalanine, the CDR3 covers 16 amino acids. Kept here is only the CDR3 DNA, which spans 48 bases and is read in frame from base 1. Via the germline V gene, CDR1 is SGHTA and CDR2 FQGNSA. V is trimmed back by 1 base and J by 5 bases, and the junction contains 8 bases that no gene match accounts for. The data are from a study of control samples from healthy donors and cancer patients (dated by TCRdb to between 2020 and 2021). Receptor amplification or capture employed the immunoSEQ multiplex PCR assay. Sourced from immuneACCESS, this table was stored by TCRdb with only in-frame sequences that have V and J called. A share of the clones is absent; for the studies checked, an unresolved V gene accounts for under half, and the remainder has no known explanation. The sample table holds approximately 130,000 clones, of which more than 70% were seen once. Of the sample, 40% falls within the top ten clones.

This sequence uses TRBV7-2 and TRBJ2-5, with 9 bases in between that match TRBD2. Sequencing was done on a sample of blood. This TCR came from a man aged 50-60 years in good health. The CDR3 reads CASSLGVAGAGETQYF. The DNA sequence reads TGTGCCAGCAGCTTAGGGGTAGCGGGGGCCGGGGAGACCCAGTACTTC.